This T cell receptor (beta chain) was found in a study of T cell clonality in common variable immunodeficiency. Findings of the study overall: Patient heterogeneity in the CVID cohort limited correlations between repertoire features and clinical complications. Common variable immunodeficiency TCR beta sequences reportedly had fewer deletions and N-nucleotide insertions.

Germline CDR1 and CDR2: LGHNA and YNFKEQ. The CDR3 totals 14 residues. Using immunoSEQ multiplex PCR, the repertoire was profiled, and TCRdb retains in-frame clones only, with some absent. This sample comprises 21,000 or so clones, none seen once only. Many counts were recorded for this clone. Its target is not known. Relative to the germline gene, one junction end is altered; a read error may explain this. The CDR3 is cut off 3 residues early in the read; its end comes from the germline J gene. The clonotype was recovered from a human donor with common variable immunodeficiency. This chain uses TRBV4-2 with TRBJ1-2; D uncertain. The specimen was peripheral blood mononuclear cells. The chain's CDR3 is CASSQDLANYGYTF. CDR3 DNA (partial): TGCGCCAGCAGCCAAGATTTAGCAAACTATGGC.